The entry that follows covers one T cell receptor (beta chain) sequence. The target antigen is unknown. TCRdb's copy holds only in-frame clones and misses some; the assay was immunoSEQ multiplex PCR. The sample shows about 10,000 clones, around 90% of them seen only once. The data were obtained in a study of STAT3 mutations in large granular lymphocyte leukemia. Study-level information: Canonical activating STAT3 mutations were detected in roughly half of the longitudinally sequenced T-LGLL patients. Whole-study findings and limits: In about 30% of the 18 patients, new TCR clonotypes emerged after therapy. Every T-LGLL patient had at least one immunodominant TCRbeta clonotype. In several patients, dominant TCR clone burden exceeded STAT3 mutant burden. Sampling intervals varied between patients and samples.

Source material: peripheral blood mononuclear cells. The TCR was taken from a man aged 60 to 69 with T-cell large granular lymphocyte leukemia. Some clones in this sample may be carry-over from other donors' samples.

CDR3 protein: CASTRGSTDTQYF. The CDR3, as DNA: TGTGCCAGCACGCGGGGTAGCACAGATACGCAGTATTTT. This chain connects TRBV6-6 to TRBJ2-3; possibly TRBD2 for D (6 bases). Trimming left V 7 bases short and J 0 bases short, with 8 bases between. This CDR3 is 13 amino acids long. Germline CDR1 and CDR2: MNHNY and SVGAGI (reference sequence).